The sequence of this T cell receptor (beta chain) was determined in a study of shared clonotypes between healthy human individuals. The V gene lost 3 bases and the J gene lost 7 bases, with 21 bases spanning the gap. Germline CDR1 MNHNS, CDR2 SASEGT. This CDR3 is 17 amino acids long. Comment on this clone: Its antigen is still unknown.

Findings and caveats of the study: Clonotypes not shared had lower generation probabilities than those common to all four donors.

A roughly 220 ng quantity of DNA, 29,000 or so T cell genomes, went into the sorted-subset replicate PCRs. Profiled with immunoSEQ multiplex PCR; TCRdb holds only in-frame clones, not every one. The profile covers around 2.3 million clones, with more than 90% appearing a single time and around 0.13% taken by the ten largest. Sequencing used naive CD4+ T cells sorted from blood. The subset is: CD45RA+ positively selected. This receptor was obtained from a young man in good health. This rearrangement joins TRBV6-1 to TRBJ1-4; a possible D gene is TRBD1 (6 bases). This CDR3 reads CASSERGRGASGEKLFF. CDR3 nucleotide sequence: TGTGCCAGCAGTGAGAGGGGGAGGGGGGCGAGCGGTGAAAAACTGTTTTTT.